A selection of T cell receptor beta chains follows, all from one sample in a study of blood T cell repertoires in COVID-19. Sequencing was performed with immunoSEQ multiplex PCR; in TCRdb, only in-frame clones are kept and a portion is missing. The sample holds about 68,000 clones; 80% to 95% are singletons and the top ten take about 7.1%. The sequenced sample was peripheral blood. These receptors originate from a human donor in a cohort sampled during active COVID-19. Each CDR3 is given with its conserved first and last residue. Each record gives: D gene, clone size, J gene, V gene, CDR3 length, CDR3 protein, CDR3 DNA. D genes are given only for firm matches. Only part of the rows carry a size: once, few, many, or a class if the clone is expanded.

d_gene: TRBD1
abundance: NA
j_gene: TRBJ2-7
v_gene: TRBV2
len: 17
CDR3aa: CASSEAPPRQGLYEQYF
CDR3nt: TGTGCCAGCAGTGAAGCCCCCCCCCGACAGGGGCTCTACGAGCAGTACTTC

d_gene: TRBD1
abundance: NA
j_gene: TRBJ2-7
v_gene: TRBV6-5
len: 15
CDR3aa: CATSIDGTGTDEQYF
CDR3nt: TGTGCCACCAGCATTGACGGGACAGGCACAGATGAGCAGTACTTC

d_gene: NA
abundance: NA
j_gene: TRBJ2-7
v_gene: TRBV7-2
len: 15
CDR3aa: CASTPPGAPRYEQYF
CDR3nt: TGTGCCAGCACCCCACCCGGTGCACCGAGGTACGAGCAGTACTTC

d_gene: TRBD1
abundance: NA
j_gene: TRBJ2-7
v_gene: TRBV5-1
len: 15
CDR3aa: CASSLGDRGRAEQYF
CDR3nt: TGCGCCAGCAGCTTAGGAGACAGGGGGCGCGCTGAGCAGTACTTC

d_gene: NA
abundance: few
j_gene: TRBJ1-6
v_gene: TRBV19
len: 18
CDR3aa: CASSMKGDRSSYNSPLHF
CDR3nt: TGTGCCAGTAGTATGAAGGGAGACAGGAGCTCCTATAATTCACCCCTCCACTTT

d_gene: NA
abundance: NA
j_gene: TRBJ1-6
v_gene: TRBV19
len: 16
CDR3aa: CASSNTGKIPNSPLHF
CDR3nt: TGTGCCAGTAGTAATACAGGGAAGATCCCTAATTCACCCCTCCACTTT

d_gene: NA
abundance: few
j_gene: TRBJ1-5
v_gene: TRBV3-1/TRBV3-2
len: 13
CDR3aa: CASSAGEGRPQHF
CDR3nt: TGTGCCAGCAGCGCAGGGGAGGGACGGCCCCAGCATTTT

d_gene: NA
abundance: once
j_gene: TRBJ2-3
v_gene: TRBV3-1/TRBV3-2
len: 14
CDR3aa: CASSQGLPPSTQYF
CDR3nt: TGTGCCAGCAGCCAAGGGCTTCCCCCCTCTACGCAGTATTTT

d_gene: NA
abundance: NA
j_gene: TRBJ1-2
v_gene: TRBV6-1
len: 12
CDR3aa: CASSELNYGYTF
CDR3nt: TGTGCCAGCAGTGAACTGAACTATGGCTACACCTTC

d_gene: NA
abundance: NA
j_gene: TRBJ2-5
v_gene: TRBV6-5
len: 12
CDR3aa: CASSYSRGTQYF
CDR3nt: TGTGCCAGCAGTTACTCTAGGGGAACCCAGTACTTC

d_gene: TRBD2
abundance: NA
j_gene: TRBJ2-1
v_gene: TRBV11-3
len: 15
CDR3aa: CASSSSSGGDNEQFF
CDR3nt: TGTGCCAGCAGCTCTTCTAGCGGGGGGGACAATGAGCAGTTCTTC

d_gene: NA
abundance: NA
j_gene: TRBJ1-1
v_gene: TRBV15
len: 14
CDR3aa: CATRDGTPNTEAFF
CDR3nt: TGTGCCACCAGGGACGGGACACCGAACACTGAAGCTTTCTTT

d_gene: NA
abundance: NA
j_gene: TRBJ1-2
v_gene: TRBV6-6
len: 14
CDR3aa: CASSYSGSQYGYTF
CDR3nt: TGTGCCAGCAGTTACTCGGGCAGTCAGTATGGCTACACCTTC

d_gene: NA
abundance: few
j_gene: TRBJ2-7
v_gene: TRBV5-1
len: 11
CDR3aa: CASSSGYEQYF
CDR3nt: TGCGCCAGCAGCTCCGGCTACGAGCAGTACTTC

d_gene: TRBD1
abundance: NA
j_gene: TRBJ2-5
v_gene: TRBV10-3
len: 16
CDR3aa: CAISPRDRGDQETQYF
CDR3nt: TGTGCCATCTCCCCCCGGGACAGGGGGGACCAAGAGACCCAGTACTTC

d_gene: TRBD2
abundance: NA
j_gene: TRBJ2-7
v_gene: TRBV5-1
len: 14
CDR3aa: CASSGGVPSYEQYF
CDR3nt: TGCGCCAGCAGCGGGGGGGTACCCTCCTACGAGCAGTACTTC

d_gene: NA
abundance: NA
j_gene: TRBJ1-3
v_gene: TRBV28
len: 14
CDR3aa: CASSFGGGGNTIYF
CDR3nt: TGTGCCAGCAGTTTCGGGGGTGGTGGAAACACCATATATTTT

d_gene: TRBD2
abundance: NA
j_gene: TRBJ2-5
v_gene: TRBV4-1
len: 17
CDR3aa: CASSRETSGALQETQYF
CDR3nt: TGCGCCAGCAGCCGTGAGACTAGCGGGGCCCTCCAAGAGACCCAGTACTTC

d_gene: NA
abundance: once
j_gene: TRBJ1-4
v_gene: TRBV7-9
len: 17
CDR3aa: CASSLAVGSSGNEKLFF
CDR3nt: TGTGCCAGCAGCTTAGCGGTGGGGAGTTCGGGTAATGAAAAACTGTTTTTT

d_gene: NA
abundance: NA
j_gene: TRBJ2-7
v_gene: TRBV6-5
len: 14
CDR3aa: CASSYSRDTYEQYF
CDR3nt: TGTGCCAGCAGTTACTCACGGGACACCTACGAGCAGTACTTC

d_gene: NA
abundance: NA
j_gene: TRBJ2-7
v_gene: TRBV11-2
len: 16
CDR3aa: CASSLTGGVTPYEQYF
CDR3nt: TGTGCCAGCAGCTTGACGGGCGGGGTAACCCCCTACGAGCAGTACTTC

d_gene: NA
abundance: NA
j_gene: TRBJ1-5
v_gene: TRBV29-1
len: 12
CDR3aa: CSVSRGNQPQHF
CDR3nt: TGCAGCGTTTCCAGGGGCAATCAGCCCCAGCATTTT

d_gene: TRBD1
abundance: NA
j_gene: TRBJ1-2
v_gene: TRBV5-6
len: 14
CDR3aa: CASSLGQGIDGYTF
CDR3nt: TGTGCCAGCAGCTTGGGACAGGGGATTGACGGCTACACCTTC

d_gene: NA
abundance: once
j_gene: TRBJ1-4
v_gene: TRBV5-1
len: 14
CDR3aa: CASRWPGLNEKLFF
CDR3nt: TGCGCCAGCCGCTGGCCAGGTCTTAATGAAAAACTGTTTTTT

d_gene: NA
abundance: NA
j_gene: TRBJ1-1
v_gene: TRBV13
len: 13
CDR3aa: CASSWGPNTEAFF
CDR3nt: TGTGCCAGCAGCTGGGGGCCGAACACTGAAGCTTTCTTT

d_gene: TRBD1
abundance: NA
j_gene: TRBJ1-6
v_gene: TRBV9
len: 14
CDR3aa: CASSAGQINSPLHF
CDR3nt: TGTGCCAGCAGCGCGGGACAGATTAATTCACCCCTCCACTTT

d_gene: TRBD2
abundance: NA
j_gene: TRBJ2-3
v_gene: TRBV18
len: 17
CDR3aa: CASSPGLAGIGGDTQYF
CDR3nt: TGTGCCAGCTCACCCGGACTAGCGGGGATAGGAGGGGATACGCAGTATTTT

d_gene: NA
abundance: NA
j_gene: TRBJ2-2
v_gene: TRBV18
len: 16
CDR3aa: CASSEQGPGNTGELFF
CDR3nt: TGTGCCAGCTCGGAACAGGGCCCTGGGAACACCGGGGAGCTGTTTTTT

d_gene: NA
abundance: NA
j_gene: TRBJ1-5
v_gene: TRBV28
len: 13
CDR3aa: CASSSGWAQPQHF
CDR3nt: TGTGCCAGCAGTTCCGGTTGGGCTCAGCCCCAGCATTTT